The rows below give T cell receptor beta chains drawn from one sample of a study of T cells after yellow fever vaccination. From the 5' RACE reads, TCRdb called clonotypes with MiXCR, one entry per CDR3 protein. The sample lists some 320,000 distinct CDR3 sequences, around 10% seen once, with less than 3.5% in the top ten. The material was CD4+ T cells sorted from PBMCs, obtained 45 days after the yellow fever booster vaccination. Receptors were obtained from a man between 18 and 29 years old who received the YFV17D yellow fever vaccine. CDR3s include the opening cysteine and the closing phenylalanine or tryptophan. D genes are given only for firm matches.

d_call: NA
v_call: TRBV5-1
j_call: TRBJ2-1
cdr3_aa: CASRTPFSYNEQFF

d_call: TRBD1
v_call: TRBV29-1
j_call: TRBJ2-3
cdr3_aa: CSVQGNTDTQYF

d_call: NA
v_call: TRBV7-2
j_call: TRBJ1-2
cdr3_aa: CASSSPISDGYTF

d_call: TRBD2
v_call: TRBV4-2
j_call: TRBJ2-1
cdr3_aa: CASSQEELAGGGEQFF

d_call: NA
v_call: TRBV7-9
j_call: TRBJ1-1
cdr3_aa: CASSLVGGYVPEAFF

d_call: TRBD2
v_call: TRBV29-1
j_call: TRBJ2-3
cdr3_aa: CSVTRLAGGTDTQYF

d_call: NA
v_call: TRBV7-6
j_call: TRBJ2-5
cdr3_aa: CASSNNPGTLPETQYF

d_call: TRBD1
v_call: TRBV12-3/TRBV12-4
j_call: TRBJ1-4
cdr3_aa: CASSLVRTGLFF

d_call: NA
v_call: TRBV6-1
j_call: TRBJ1-5
cdr3_aa: CATRQDLYQPQHF

d_call: TRBD2
v_call: TRBV7-3
j_call: TRBJ2-3
cdr3_aa: CASSLTPGGAADTQYF

d_call: NA
v_call: TRBV12-3/TRBV12-4
j_call: TRBJ1-1
cdr3_aa: CASSLQGVDTEAFF

d_call: TRBD2
v_call: TRBV5-4
j_call: TRBJ2-3
cdr3_aa: CASSLISGGNTDTQYF

d_call: TRBD1
v_call: TRBV6-6
j_call: TRBJ1-2
cdr3_aa: CASSRWDRTNYGYTF

d_call: NA
v_call: TRBV7-8
j_call: TRBJ1-5
cdr3_aa: CASSLDQGVGQPQHF

d_call: NA
v_call: TRBV3-1
j_call: TRBJ1-5
cdr3_aa: CASSQGGARQPQHF

d_call: NA
v_call: TRBV20-1
j_call: TRBJ2-3
cdr3_aa: CSANTWGHPGTDTQYF

d_call: NA
v_call: TRBV7-3
j_call: TRBJ2-2
cdr3_aa: CASSRGMNGELFF

d_call: NA
v_call: TRBV7-2
j_call: TRBJ2-1
cdr3_aa: CASSSRLWQFF

d_call: NA
v_call: TRBV2
j_call: TRBJ1-5
cdr3_aa: CASSAVDQPQHF

d_call: NA
v_call: TRBV5-6
j_call: TRBJ1-6
cdr3_aa: CASSPGRYNSPLHF

d_call: NA
v_call: TRBV19
j_call: TRBJ1-1
cdr3_aa: CASSPHREGTEAFF

d_call: TRBD2
v_call: TRBV6-6
j_call: TRBJ2-5
cdr3_aa: CASSSTWTSAETQYF

d_call: NA
v_call: TRBV5-8
j_call: TRBJ1-6
cdr3_aa: CASSFWEDNSPLHF

d_call: NA
v_call: TRBV4-3
j_call: TRBJ2-1
cdr3_aa: CASSQDGWDLPNF

d_call: NA
v_call: TRBV6-5
j_call: TRBJ1-1
cdr3_aa: CASRLLAGGFATNTEAFF

d_call: NA
v_call: TRBV9
j_call: TRBJ2-5
cdr3_aa: CASSVAGGLQETQYF

d_call: NA
v_call: TRBV7-9
j_call: TRBJ2-3
cdr3_aa: CASSFPGGGTDTQYF

d_call: TRBD1
v_call: TRBV5-1
j_call: TRBJ1-2
cdr3_aa: CASSLGQEGDGYTF

d_call: NA
v_call: TRBV6-1
j_call: TRBJ1-1
cdr3_aa: CASSDPRSGPRNTEAFF

d_call: NA
v_call: TRBV7-8
j_call: TRBJ2-3
cdr3_aa: CASSLAEVGWLRPWDTQYF

d_call: NA
v_call: TRBV6-2/TRBV6-3
j_call: TRBJ2-7
cdr3_aa: CASSSLYEQYF

d_call: NA
v_call: TRBV4-3
j_call: TRBJ2-5
cdr3_aa: CASSQDGTRRGGETQYF

d_call: NA
v_call: TRBV10-2
j_call: TRBJ2-5
cdr3_aa: CASSVGRPKTQYF

d_call: NA
v_call: TRBV19
j_call: TRBJ1-5
cdr3_aa: CASSIDPPGAGQPQHF

d_call: TRBD2
v_call: TRBV5-1
j_call: TRBJ2-1
cdr3_aa: CASSLGPGTSAYNEQFF

d_call: TRBD1
v_call: TRBV28
j_call: TRBJ1-5
cdr3_aa: CASSPGQGVNQPQHF

d_call: TRBD2
v_call: TRBV7-2
j_call: TRBJ2-4
cdr3_aa: CASSQFNPASGGAENIQYF

d_call: NA
v_call: TRBV7-9
j_call: TRBJ1-2
cdr3_aa: CASSFTGGNNYGYTF

d_call: NA
v_call: TRBV9
j_call: TRBJ2-2
cdr3_aa: CASSVGLQFTGELFF

d_call: TRBD2
v_call: TRBV7-2
j_call: TRBJ2-5
cdr3_aa: CASSRTGLGAGETQYF

d_call: NA
v_call: TRBV7-2
j_call: TRBJ1-1
cdr3_aa: CASSLEGLRNTEAFF

d_call: NA
v_call: TRBV7-2
j_call: TRBJ2-5
cdr3_aa: CASSLNGAETQYF

d_call: NA
v_call: TRBV29-1
j_call: TRBJ1-1
cdr3_aa: CSVQGSTSGNTEAFF

d_call: TRBD1
v_call: TRBV12-3/TRBV12-4
j_call: TRBJ1-2
cdr3_aa: CASSMGTGHIYGYTF

d_call: NA
v_call: TRBV6-2/TRBV6-3
j_call: TRBJ2-6
cdr3_aa: CASSSEGEGAGANVLTF

d_call: TRBD2
v_call: TRBV27
j_call: TRBJ2-1
cdr3_aa: CASSWRTSGGKQFF

d_call: NA
v_call: TRBV20-1
j_call: TRBJ2-5
cdr3_aa: CSARPFGKTQYF

d_call: NA
v_call: TRBV15
j_call: TRBJ2-3
cdr3_aa: CATSRDGRATDTQYF

d_call: TRBD2
v_call: TRBV7-9
j_call: TRBJ2-1
cdr3_aa: CASSLQLAGAGSYNEQFF

d_call: TRBD2
v_call: TRBV2
j_call: TRBJ2-3
cdr3_aa: CASSELRGDTDTQYF

d_call: NA
v_call: TRBV6-6
j_call: TRBJ1-2
cdr3_aa: CASSYSLRHTF

d_call: NA
v_call: TRBV7-8
j_call: TRBJ1-5
cdr3_aa: CASSLGVASNQPQHF

d_call: TRBD1
v_call: TRBV9
j_call: TRBJ1-4
cdr3_aa: CASSVTGVPNEKLFF

d_call: NA
v_call: TRBV4-3
j_call: TRBJ1-2
cdr3_aa: CASSQEGRQFYGYTF

d_call: NA
v_call: TRBV7-2
j_call: TRBJ1-1
cdr3_aa: CASSLTVFDTEAFF

d_call: NA
v_call: TRBV20-1
j_call: TRBJ2-7
cdr3_aa: CSARARSRRSSYEQYF

d_call: NA
v_call: TRBV29-1
j_call: TRBJ1-1
cdr3_aa: CRASGGNGEAFF

d_call: NA
v_call: TRBV12-3/TRBV12-4
j_call: TRBJ1-5
cdr3_aa: CASSSRTLSNQPQHF

d_call: NA
v_call: TRBV10-3
j_call: TRBJ1-1
cdr3_aa: CAINPGVGTEAFF